This T cell receptor (beta chain) was captured by sequencing in a study of control samples from healthy donors and cancer patients. The CDR3 has 13 amino acids. CDR1 and CDR2 (germline): ENHRY, SYGVKD. The trim removed 11 bases at V and 6 bases at J, leaving 11 bases unmatched. Using immunoSEQ multiplex PCR, the repertoire was profiled, and TCRdb retains in-frame clones only, with some absent. The sample records some 94,000 clones, 85% to 90% being singletons. The material sequenced was PBMCs. The chain carries TRBV10-3 and TRBJ1-1, with 8 bases identical to TRBD1. The clonotype was recovered from a woman aged 50 to 65 with colorectal cancer. Written as DNA, the CDR3 is TGTGCCGTAGGCCAGGGGGCGGGTGCTGAAGCTTTCTTT. Encoded protein: CAVGQGAGAEAFF.